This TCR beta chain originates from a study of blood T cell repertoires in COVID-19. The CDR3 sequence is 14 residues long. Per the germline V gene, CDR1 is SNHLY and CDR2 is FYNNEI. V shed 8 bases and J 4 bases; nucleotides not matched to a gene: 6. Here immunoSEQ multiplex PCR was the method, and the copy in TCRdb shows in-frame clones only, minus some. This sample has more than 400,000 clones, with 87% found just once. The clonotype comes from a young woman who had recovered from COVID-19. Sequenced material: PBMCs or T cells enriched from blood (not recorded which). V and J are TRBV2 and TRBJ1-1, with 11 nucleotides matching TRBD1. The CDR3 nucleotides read TGTGCCAGCGGACGGACAGGGGGCCTCACTGAAGCTTTCTTT. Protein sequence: CASGRTGGLTEAFF.